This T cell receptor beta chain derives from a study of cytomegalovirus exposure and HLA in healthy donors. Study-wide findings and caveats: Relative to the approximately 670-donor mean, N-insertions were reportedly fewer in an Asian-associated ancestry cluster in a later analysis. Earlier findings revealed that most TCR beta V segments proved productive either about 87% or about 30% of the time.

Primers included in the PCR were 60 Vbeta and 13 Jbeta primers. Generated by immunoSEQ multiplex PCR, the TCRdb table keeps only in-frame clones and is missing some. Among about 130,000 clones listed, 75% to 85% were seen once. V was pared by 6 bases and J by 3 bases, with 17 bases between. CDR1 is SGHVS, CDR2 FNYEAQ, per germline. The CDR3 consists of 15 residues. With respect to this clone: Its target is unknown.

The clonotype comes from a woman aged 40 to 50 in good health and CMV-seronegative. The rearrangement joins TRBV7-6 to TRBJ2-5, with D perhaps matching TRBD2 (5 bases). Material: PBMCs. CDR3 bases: TGTGCCAGCAGATCCACTCTGAGGGTGGAAGAGACCCAGTACTTC. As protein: CASRSTLRVEETQYF.